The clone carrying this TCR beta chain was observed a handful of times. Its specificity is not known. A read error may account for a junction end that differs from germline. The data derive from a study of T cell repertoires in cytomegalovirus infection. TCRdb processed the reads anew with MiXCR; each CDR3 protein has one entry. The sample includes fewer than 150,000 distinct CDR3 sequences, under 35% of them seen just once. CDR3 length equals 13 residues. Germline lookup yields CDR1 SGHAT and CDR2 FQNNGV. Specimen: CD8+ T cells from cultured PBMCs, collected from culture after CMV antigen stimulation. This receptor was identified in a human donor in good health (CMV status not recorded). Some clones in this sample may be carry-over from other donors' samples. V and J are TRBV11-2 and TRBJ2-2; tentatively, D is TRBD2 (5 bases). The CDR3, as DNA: TGTGCCAGCAGGTTAGGGAGCCCCGGGGAGCTGTTTTTT. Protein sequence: CASRLGSPGELFF.